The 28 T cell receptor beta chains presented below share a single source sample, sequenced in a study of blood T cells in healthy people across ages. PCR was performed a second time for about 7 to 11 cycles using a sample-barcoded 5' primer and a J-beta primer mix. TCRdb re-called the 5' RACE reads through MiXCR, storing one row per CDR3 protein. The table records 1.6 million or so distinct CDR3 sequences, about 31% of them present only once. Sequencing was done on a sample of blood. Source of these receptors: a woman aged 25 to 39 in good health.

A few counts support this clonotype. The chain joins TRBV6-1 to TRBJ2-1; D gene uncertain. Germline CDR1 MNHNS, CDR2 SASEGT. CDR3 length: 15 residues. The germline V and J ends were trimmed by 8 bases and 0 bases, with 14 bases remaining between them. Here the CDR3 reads CASRKQHRSYNEQFF. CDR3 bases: TGTGCCAGCCGGAAACAGCACCGCTCCTACAATGAGCAGTTCTTC.

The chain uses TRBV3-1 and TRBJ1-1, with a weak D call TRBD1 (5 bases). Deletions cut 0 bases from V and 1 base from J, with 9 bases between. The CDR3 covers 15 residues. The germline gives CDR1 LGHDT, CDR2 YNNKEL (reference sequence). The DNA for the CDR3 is TGTGCCAGCAGCCAAGACACAGGAACGAACACTGAAGCTTTCTTT. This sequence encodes CASSQDTGTNTEAFF.

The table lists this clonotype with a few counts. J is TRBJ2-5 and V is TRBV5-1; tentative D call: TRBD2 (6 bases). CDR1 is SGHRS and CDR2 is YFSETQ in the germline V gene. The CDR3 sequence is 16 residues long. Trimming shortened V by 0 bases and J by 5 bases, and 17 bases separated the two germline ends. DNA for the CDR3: TGCGCCAGCAGCTTGGGGCGGGGCTCGACACGGGAGACCCAGTACTTC. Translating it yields CASSLGRGSTRETQYF. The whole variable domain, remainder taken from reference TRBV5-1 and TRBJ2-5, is KAGVTQTPRYLIKTRGQQVTLSCSPISGHRSVSWYQQTPGQGLQFLFEYFSETQRNKGNFPGRFSGRQFSNSRSEMNVSTLELGDSALYLCASSLGRGSTRETQYFGPGTRLLVL.

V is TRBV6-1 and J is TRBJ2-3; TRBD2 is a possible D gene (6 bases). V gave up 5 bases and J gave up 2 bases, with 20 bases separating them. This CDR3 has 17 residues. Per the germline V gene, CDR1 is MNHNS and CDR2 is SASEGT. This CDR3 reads CASSQTGRAGDTDTQYF. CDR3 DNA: TGTGCCAGCAGTCAAACCGGACGAGCGGGCGACACAGATACGCAGTATTTT.

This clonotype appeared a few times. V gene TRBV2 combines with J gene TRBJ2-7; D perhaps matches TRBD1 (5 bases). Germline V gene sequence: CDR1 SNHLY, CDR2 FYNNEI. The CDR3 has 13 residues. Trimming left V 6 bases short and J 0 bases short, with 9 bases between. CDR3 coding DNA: TGTGCCAGCAGAGCGACAGACTCCTACGAGCAGTACTTC. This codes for CASRATDSYEQYF.

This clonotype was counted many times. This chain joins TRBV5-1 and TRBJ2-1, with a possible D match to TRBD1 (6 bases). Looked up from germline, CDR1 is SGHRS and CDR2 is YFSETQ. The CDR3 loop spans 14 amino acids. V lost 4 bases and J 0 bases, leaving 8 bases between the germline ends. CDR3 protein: CASSAGDSYNEQFF. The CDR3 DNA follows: TGCGCCAGCAGCGCAGGGGACTCCTACAATGAGCAGTTCTTC. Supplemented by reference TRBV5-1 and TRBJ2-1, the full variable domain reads KAGVTQTPRYLIKTRGQQVTLSCSPISGHRSVSWYQQTPGQGLQFLFEYFSETQRNKGNFPGRFSGRQFSNSRSEMNVSTLELGDSALYLCASSAGDSYNEQFFGPGTRLTVL.

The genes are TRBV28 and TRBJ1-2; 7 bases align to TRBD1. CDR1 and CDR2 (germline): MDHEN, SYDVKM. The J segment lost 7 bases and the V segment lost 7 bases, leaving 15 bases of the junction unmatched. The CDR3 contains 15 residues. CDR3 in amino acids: CASNTPGQRAFGYTF. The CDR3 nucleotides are TGTGCCAGCAATACGCCGGGACAGAGGGCTTTTGGCTACACCTTC.

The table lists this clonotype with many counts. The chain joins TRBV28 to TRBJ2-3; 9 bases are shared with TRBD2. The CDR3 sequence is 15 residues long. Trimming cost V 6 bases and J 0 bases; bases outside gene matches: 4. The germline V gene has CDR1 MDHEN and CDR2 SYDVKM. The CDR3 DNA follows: TGTGCCAGCAGCCCGGCGGGAGGGAGCACAGATACGCAGTATTTT. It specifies CASSPAGGSTDTQYF.

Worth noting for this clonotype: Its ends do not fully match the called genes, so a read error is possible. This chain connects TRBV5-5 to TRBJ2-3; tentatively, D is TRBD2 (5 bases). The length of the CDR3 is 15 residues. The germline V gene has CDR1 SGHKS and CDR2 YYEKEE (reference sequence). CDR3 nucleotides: TGTACCAGCAGCTTGGAGGAACAGCAATTCACTCCCCAGTATTTT. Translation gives CTSSLEEQQFTPQYF.

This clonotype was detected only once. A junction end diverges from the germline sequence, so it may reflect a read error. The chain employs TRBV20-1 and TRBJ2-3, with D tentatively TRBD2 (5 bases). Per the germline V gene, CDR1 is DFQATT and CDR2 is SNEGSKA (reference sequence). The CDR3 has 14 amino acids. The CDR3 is CSTRSGVSTDTQYF. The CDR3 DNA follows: TGCAGTACTAGGTCTGGCGTTAGCACAGATACGCAGTATTTT.

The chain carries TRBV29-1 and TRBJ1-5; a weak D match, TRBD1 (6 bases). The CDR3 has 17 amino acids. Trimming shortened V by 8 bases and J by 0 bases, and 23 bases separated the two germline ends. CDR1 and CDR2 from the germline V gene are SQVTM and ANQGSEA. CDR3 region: CSTLRGAPTLSNQPQHF. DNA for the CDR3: TGCAGCACCCTCCGGGGGGCACCTACCCTTAGCAATCAGCCCCAGCATTTT.

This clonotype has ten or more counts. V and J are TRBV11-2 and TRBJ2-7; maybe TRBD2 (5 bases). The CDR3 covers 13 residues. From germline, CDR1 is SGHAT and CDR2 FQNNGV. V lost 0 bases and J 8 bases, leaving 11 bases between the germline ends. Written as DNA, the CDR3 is TGTGCCAGCAGCTTAGAACCGGGGAGTAAGCAGTACTTC. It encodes CASSLEPGSKQYF.

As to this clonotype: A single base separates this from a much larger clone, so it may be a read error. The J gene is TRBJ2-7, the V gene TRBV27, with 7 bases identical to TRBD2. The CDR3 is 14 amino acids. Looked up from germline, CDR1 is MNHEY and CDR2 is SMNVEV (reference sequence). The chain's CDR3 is CASSLAGESYGQYF. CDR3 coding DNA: TGTGCCAGCAGTTTAGCGGGGGAGTCCTACGGGCAGTACTTC.

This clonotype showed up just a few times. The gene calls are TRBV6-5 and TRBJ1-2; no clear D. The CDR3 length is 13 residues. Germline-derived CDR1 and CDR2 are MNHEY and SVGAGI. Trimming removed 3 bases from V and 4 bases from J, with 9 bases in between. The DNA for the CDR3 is TGTGCCAGCAGTTATGGACCGGGCTATGGCTACACCTTC. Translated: CASSYGPGYGYTF.

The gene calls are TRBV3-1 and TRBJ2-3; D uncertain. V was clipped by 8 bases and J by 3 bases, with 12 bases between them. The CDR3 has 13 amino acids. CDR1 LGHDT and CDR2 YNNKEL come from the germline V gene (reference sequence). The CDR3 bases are TGTGCCAGCGGACCCCCGGCAACAGATACGCAGTATTTT. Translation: CASGPPATDTQYF.

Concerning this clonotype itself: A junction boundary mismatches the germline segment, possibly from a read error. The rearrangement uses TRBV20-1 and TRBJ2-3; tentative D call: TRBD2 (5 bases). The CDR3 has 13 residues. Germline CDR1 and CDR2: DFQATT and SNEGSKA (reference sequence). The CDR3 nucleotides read TGCAGCGCTAGCCCTACCGTGGGGGATACGCAGTATTTT. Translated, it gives CSASPTVGDTQYF.

In DNA, the CDR3 is TGTGCCACCAGTGACCCCGTAGCGGGAGAAAGCACAGATACGCAGTATTTT. Amino acid sequence: CATSDPVAGESTDTQYF. V and J are TRBV24-1 and TRBJ2-3; 9 bases fit TRBD2. V gave up 4 bases and J gave up 0 bases; unmatched junction bases: 7. The V gene's germline CDR1 is KGHDR and CDR2 SFDVKD. The CDR3 loop spans 17 amino acids.

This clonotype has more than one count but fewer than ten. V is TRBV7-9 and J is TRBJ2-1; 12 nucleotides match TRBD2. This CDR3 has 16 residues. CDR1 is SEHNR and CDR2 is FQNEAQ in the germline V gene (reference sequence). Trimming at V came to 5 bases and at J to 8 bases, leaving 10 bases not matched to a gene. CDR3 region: CASSRGLAGIVHEQFF. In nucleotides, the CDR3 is TGTGCCAGCAGCCGTGGACTAGCGGGGATCGTACATGAGCAGTTCTTC.

The DNA of the CDR3 is TGCGCCAGCAGCCAGGAAGGACTAGCGGGAGACGAGCAGTACTTC. It specifies CASSQEGLAGDEQYF. The chain uses TRBV4-1 and TRBJ2-4, with 13 bases identical to TRBD2. The J call is in doubt because the DNA end fits TRBJ2-7 better. CDR1 and CDR2 (germline): MGHRA, YSYEKL. This CDR3 spans 15 amino acids.

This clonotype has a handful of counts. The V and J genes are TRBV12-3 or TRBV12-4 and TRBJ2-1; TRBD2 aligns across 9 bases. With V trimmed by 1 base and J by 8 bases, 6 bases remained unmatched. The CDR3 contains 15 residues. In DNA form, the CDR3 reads TGTGCCAGCAGTTTAGAGCGGGAGGACCGGCATGAGCAGTTCTTC. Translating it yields CASSLEREDRHEQFF.

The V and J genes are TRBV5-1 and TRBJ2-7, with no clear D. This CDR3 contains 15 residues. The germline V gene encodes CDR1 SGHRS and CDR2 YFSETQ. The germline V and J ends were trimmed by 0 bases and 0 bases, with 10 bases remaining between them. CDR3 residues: CASSLGPTYSYEQYF. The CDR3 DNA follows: TGCGCCAGCAGCTTGGGACCTACTTACTCCTACGAGCAGTACTTC.

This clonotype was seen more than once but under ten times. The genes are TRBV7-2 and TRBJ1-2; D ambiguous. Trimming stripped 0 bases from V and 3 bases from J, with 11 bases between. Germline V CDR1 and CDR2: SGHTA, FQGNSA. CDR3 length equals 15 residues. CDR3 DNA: TGTGCCAGCAGCTTAGCGCGGTACGGATACTATGGCTACACCTTC. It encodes CASSLARYGYYGYTF. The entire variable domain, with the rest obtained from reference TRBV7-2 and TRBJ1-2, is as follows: GAGVSQSPSNKVTEKGKDVELRCDPISGHTALYWYRQSLGQGLEFLIYFQGNSAPDKSGLPSDRFSAERTGGSVSTLTIQRTQQEDSAVYLCASSLARYGYYGYTFGSGTRLTVV.

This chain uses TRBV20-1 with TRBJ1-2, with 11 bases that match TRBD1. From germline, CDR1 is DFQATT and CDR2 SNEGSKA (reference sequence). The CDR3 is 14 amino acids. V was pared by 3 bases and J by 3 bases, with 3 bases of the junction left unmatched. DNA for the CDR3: TGCAGTGCTAGTGCGGGACAGGGGGACTATGGCTACACCTTC. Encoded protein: CSASAGQGDYGYTF.

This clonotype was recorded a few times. CDR3 in amino acids: CASKPLGQAFDEQFF. In nucleotides, the CDR3 is TGTGCCAGCAAACCCTTGGGACAGGCTTTCGATGAGCAGTTCTTC. The chain carries TRBV2 and TRBJ2-1; the match to TRBD1 covers 8 bases. Germline CDR1 SNHLY, CDR2 FYNNEI. The trim removed 7 bases at V and 8 bases at J, leaving 13 bases unmatched. The CDR3 sequence is 15 residues long. Looking up the rest from reference TRBV2 and TRBJ2-1 gives the full variable domain: EPEVTQTPSHQVTQMGQEVILRCVPISNHLYFYWYRQILGQKVEFLVSFYNNEISEKSEIFDDQFSVERPDGSNFTLKIRSTKLEDSAMYFCASKPLGQAFDEQFFGPGTRLTVL.

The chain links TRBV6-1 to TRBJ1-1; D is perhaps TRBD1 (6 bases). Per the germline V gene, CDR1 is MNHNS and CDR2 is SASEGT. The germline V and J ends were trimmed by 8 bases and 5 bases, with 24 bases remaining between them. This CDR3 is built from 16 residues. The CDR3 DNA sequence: TGTGCCAGCGTTGGGGGGGCGATTTCAACCGTAACTGAAGCTTTCTTT. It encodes CASVGGAISTVTEAFF.

CDR3 nucleotide sequence: TGTGGCAGGGGTTGGAGCAGCGGCCACTCCTACGAGCAGTACTTC. Its translation: CGRGWSSGHSYEQYF. The chain recombines TRBV28 with TRBJ2-7, with D tentatively TRBD1 (6 bases). Germline lookup yields CDR1 MDHEN and CDR2 SYDVKM. The CDR3 has 15 amino acids.

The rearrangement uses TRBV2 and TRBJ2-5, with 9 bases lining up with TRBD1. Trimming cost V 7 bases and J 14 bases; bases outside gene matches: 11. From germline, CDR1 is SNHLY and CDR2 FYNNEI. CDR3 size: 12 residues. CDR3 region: CASNPGQGEHYF. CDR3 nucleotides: TGTGCCAGCAATCCGGGACAGGGCGAGCACTACTTC.

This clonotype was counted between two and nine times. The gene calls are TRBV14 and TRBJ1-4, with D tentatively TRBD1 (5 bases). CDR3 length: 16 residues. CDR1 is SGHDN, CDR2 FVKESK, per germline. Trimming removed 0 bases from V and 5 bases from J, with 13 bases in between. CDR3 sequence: CASSQDREGINEKLFF. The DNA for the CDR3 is TGTGCCAGCAGCCAAGATCGGGAGGGGATAAATGAAAAACTGTTTTTT.